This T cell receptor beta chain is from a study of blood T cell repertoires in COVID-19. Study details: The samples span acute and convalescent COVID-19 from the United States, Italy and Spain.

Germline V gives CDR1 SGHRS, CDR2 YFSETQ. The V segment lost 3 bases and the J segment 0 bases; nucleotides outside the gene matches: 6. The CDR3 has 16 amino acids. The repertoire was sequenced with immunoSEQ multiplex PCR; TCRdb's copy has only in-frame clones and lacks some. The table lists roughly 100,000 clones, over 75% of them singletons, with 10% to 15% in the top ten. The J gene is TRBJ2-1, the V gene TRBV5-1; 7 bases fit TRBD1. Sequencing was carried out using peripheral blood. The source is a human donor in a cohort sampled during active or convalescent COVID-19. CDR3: CASSWDSPRSYNEQFF. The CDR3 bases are TGCGCCAGCAGCTGGGACAGTCCTCGCTCCTACAATGAGCAGTTCTTC.